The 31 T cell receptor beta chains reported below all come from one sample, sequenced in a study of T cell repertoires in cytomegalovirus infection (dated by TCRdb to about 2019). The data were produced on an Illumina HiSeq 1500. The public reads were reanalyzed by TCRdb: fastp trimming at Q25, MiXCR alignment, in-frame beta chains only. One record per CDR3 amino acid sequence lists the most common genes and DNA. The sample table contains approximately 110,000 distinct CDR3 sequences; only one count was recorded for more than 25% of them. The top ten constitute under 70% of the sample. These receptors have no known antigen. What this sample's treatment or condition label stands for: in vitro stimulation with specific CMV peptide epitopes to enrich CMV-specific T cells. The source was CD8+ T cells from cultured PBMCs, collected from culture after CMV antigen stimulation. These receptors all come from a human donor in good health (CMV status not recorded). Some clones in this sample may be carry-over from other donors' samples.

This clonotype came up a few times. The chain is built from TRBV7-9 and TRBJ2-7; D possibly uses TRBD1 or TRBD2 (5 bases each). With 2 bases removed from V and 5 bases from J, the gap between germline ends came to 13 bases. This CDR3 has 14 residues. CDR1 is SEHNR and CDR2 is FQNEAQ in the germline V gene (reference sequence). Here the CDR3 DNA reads TGTGCCAGCAGCTTATTGGGGGTCCAGGACGAGCAGTACTTC. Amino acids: CASSLLGVQDEQYF.

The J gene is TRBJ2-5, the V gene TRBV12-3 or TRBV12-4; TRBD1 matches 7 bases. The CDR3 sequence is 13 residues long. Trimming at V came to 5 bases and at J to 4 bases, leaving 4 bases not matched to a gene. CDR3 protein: CASSLGTAETQYF. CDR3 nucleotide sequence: TGTGCCAGCAGTCTGGGGACAGCAGAGACCCAGTACTTC.

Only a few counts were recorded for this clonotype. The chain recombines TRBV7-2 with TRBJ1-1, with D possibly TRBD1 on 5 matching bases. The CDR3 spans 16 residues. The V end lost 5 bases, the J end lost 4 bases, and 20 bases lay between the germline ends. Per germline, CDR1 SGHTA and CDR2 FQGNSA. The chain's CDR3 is CASSPLTGDPITEAFF. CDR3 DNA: TGTGCCAGCAGCCCCCTTACCGGGGACCCTATCACTGAAGCTTTCTTT. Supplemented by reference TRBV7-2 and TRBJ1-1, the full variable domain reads GAGVSQSPSNKVTEKGKDVELRCDPISGHTALYWYRQSLGQGLEFLIYFQGNSAPDKSGLPSDRFSAERTGGSVSTLTIQRTQQEDSAVYLCASSPLTGDPITEAFFGQGTRLTVV.

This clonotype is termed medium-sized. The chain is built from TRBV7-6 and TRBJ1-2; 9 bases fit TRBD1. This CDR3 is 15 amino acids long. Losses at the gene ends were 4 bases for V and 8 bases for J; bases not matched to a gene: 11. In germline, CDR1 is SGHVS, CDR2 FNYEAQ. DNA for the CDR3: TGTGCCAGCAGCTCCGAGGAAACAGGGGGCCGGGGCTACACCTTC. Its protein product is CASSSEETGGRGYTF.

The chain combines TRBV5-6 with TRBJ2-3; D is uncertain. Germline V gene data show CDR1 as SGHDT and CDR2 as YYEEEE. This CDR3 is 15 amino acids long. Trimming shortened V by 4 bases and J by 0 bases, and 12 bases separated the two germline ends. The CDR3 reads CASSPSYASTDTQYF. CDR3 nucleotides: TGTGCCAGCAGCCCTTCTTACGCTAGCACAGATACGCAGTATTTT.

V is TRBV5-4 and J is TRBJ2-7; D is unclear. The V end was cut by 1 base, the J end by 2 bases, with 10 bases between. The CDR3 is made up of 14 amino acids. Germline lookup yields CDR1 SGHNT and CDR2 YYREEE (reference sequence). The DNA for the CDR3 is TGTGCCAGCAGCTTGTCTACCGAGACCTACGAGCAGTACTTC. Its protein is CASSLSTETYEQYF. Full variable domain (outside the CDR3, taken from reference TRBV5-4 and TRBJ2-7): ETGVTQSPTHLIKTRGQQVTLRCSSQSGHNTVSWYQQALGQGPQFIFQYYREEENGRGNFPPRFSGLQFPNYSSELNVNALELDDSALYLCASSLSTETYEQYFGPGTRLTVT.

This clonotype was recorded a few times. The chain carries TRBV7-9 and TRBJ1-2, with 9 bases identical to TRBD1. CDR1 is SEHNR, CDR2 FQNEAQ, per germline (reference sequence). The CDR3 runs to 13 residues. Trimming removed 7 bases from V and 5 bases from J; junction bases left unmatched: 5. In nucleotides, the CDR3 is TGTGCCAGCAACCCAGGACAGGGGTATGGCTACACCTTC. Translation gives CASNPGQGYGYTF.

As DNA, the CDR3 is TGTGCCAGCAGTTGGCCACTAGACGCTAGCACAGATACGCAGTATTTT. Protein: CASSWPLDASTDTQYF. The chain carries TRBV12-3 or TRBV12-4 and TRBJ2-3, with D possibly TRBD2 on 5 matching bases. V gave up 4 bases and J gave up 0 bases, with 14 bases separating them. The CDR3 runs 16 residues.

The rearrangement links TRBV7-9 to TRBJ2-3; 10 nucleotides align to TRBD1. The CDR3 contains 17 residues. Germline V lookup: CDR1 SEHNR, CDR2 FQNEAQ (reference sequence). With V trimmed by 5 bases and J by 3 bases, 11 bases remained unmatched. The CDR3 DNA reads TGTGCCAGCAGCCCGGTCGGGACAGGGGATTTTACAGATACGCAGTATTTT. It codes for CASSPVGTGDFTDTQYF.

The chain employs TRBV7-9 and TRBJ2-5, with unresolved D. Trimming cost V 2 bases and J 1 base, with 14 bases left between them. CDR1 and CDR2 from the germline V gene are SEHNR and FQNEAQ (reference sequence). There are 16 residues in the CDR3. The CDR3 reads CASSLKAGSFQETQYF. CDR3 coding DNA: TGTGCCAGCAGCTTAAAGGCAGGCTCGTTCCAAGAGACCCAGTACTTC.

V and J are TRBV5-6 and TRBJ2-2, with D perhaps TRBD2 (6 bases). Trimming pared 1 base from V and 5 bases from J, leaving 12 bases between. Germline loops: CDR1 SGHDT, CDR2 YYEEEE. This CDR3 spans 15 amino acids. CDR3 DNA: TGTGCCAGCAGCTTGAGGCTAGCGACAACCGGGGAGCTGTTTTTT. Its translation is CASSLRLATTGELFF.

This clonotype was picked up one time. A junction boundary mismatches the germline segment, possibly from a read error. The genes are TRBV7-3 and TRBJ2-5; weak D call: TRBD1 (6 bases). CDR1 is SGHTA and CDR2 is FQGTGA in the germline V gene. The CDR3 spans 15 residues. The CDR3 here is CAGRDTGPVQETQYF. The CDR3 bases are TGTGCCGGCAGGGACACAGGGCCCGTACAAGAGACCCAGTACTTC.

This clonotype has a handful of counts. In DNA form, the CDR3 reads TGTGCCACCAGCAGGGATACAGGGGCCACCGGGGAGCTGTTTTTT. Its protein product is CATSRDTGATGELFF. The gene calls are TRBV15 and TRBJ2-2; 7 bases fit TRBD1. The CDR3 runs to 15 residues. CDR1 LNHNV and CDR2 YYDKDF come from the germline V gene (reference sequence). V lost 3 bases to trimming and J lost 4 bases; unmatched junction nucleotides: 5.

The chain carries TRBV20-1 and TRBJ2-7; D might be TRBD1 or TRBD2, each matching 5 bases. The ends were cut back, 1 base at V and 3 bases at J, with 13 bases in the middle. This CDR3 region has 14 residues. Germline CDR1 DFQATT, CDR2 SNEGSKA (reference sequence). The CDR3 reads CSARGGKLGYEQYF. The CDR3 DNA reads TGCAGTGCTAGAGGGGGGAAACTCGGCTACGAGCAGTACTTC.

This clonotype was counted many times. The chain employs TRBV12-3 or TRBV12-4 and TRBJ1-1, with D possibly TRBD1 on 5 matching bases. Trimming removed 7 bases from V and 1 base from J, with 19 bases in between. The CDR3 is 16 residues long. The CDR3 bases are TGTGCCAGCATTAGAATCCTCTTTCAGGGGAACACTGAAGCTTTCTTT. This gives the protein CASIRILFQGNTEAFF.

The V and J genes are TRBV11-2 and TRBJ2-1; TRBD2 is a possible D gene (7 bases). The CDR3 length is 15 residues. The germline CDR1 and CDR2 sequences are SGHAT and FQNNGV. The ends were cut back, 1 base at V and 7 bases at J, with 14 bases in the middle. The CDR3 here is CASSLGPGRGNEQFF. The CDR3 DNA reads TGTGCCAGCAGCTTAGGGCCGGGGAGGGGGAATGAGCAGTTCTTC.

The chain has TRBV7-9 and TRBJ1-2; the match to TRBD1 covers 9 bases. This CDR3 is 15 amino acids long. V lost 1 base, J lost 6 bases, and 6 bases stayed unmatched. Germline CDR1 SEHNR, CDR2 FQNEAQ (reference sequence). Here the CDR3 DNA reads TGTGCCAGCAGCTTAGTATGGTGGACAGGGGATGGCTACACCTTC. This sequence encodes CASSLVWWTGDGYTF. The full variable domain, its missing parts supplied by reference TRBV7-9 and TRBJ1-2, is DTGVSQNPRHKITKRGQNVTFRCDPISEHNRLYWYRQTLGQGPEFLTYFQNEAQLEKSRLLSDRFSAERPKGSFSTLEIQRTEQGDSAMYLCASSLVWWTGDGYTFGSGTRLTVV.

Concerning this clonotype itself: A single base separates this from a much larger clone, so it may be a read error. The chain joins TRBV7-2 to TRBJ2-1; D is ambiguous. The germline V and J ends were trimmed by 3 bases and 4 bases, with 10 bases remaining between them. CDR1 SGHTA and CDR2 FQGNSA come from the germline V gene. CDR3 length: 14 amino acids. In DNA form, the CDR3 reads TGTGCCAGCAGCTTGAAGGGTCTTTACAATGAGCAGTTCTTC. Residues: CASSLKGLYNEQFF.

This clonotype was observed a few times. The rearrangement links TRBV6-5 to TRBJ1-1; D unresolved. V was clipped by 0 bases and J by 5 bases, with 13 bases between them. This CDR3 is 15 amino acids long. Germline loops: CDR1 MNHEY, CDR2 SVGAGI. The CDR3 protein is CASSYSQVGRTEAFF. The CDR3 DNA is TGTGCCAGCAGTTACTCCCAGGTAGGAAGAACTGAAGCTTTCTTT.

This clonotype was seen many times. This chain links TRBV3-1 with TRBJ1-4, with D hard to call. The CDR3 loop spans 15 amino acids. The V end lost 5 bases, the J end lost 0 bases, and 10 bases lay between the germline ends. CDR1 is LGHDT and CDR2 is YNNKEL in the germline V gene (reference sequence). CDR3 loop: CASSSLRATNEKLFF. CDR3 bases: TGTGCCAGCAGCTCCCTACGGGCAACTAATGAAAAACTGTTTTTT.

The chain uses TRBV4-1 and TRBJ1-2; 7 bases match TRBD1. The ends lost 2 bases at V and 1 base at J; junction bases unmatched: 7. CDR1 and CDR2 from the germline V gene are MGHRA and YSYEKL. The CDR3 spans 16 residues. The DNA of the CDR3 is TGCGCCAGCAGCCAAACAGGGGATGTCTTTAACTATGGCTACACCTTC. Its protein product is CASSQTGDVFNYGYTF.

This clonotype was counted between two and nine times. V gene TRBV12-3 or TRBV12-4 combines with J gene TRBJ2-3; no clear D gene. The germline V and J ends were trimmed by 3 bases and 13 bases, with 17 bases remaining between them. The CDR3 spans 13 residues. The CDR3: CASSLGGDPKEYF. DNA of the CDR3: TGTGCCAGCAGTTTGGGTGGTGACCCTAAGGAGTATTTT.

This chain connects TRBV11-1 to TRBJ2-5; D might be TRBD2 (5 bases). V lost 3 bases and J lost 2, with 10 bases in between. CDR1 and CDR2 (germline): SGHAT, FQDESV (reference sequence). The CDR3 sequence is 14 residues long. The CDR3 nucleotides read TGTGCCAGCAGCTTTCCAGGACTGCAAGAGACCCAGTACTTC. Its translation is CASSFPGLQETQYF. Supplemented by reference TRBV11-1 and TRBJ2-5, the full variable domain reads EAEVAQSPRYKITEKSQAVAFWCDPISGHATLYWYRQILGQGPELLVQFQDESVVDDSQLPKDRFSAERLKGVDSTLKIQPAELGDSAMYLCASSFPGLQETQYFGPGTRLLVL.

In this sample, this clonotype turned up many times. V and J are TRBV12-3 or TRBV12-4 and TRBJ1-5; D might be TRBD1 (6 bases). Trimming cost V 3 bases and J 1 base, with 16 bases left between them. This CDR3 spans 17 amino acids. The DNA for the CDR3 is TGTGCCAGCAGTTTGGGACACAGTGGATGGAGCAATCAGCCCCAGCATTTT. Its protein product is CASSLGHSGWSNQPQHF.

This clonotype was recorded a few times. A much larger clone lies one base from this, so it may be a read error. The CDR3 DNA is TGTGCCAGCAGCCTCTGGGGGACAACTAATGAAAAACTGTTTTTT. This codes for CASSLWGTTNEKLFF. The chain combines TRBV28 with TRBJ1-4, with D possibly TRBD1 on 5 matching bases. The V end was cut by 6 bases, the J end by 0 bases, with 11 bases between. This CDR3 has 15 amino acids. CDR1 and CDR2 from the germline V gene are MDHEN and SYDVKM.

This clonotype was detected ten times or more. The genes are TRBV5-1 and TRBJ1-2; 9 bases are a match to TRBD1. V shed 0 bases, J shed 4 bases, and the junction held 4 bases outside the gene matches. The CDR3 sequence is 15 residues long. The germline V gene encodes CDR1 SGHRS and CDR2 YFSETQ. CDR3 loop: CASSLAGTGSYGYTF. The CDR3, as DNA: TGCGCCAGCAGCTTGGCCGGGACAGGGTCCTATGGCTACACCTTC.

This chain's CDR3 is CSVDPSGGADAQYF. DNA of the CDR3: TGCAGCGTCGATCCCAGCGGGGGGGCGGATGCCCAGTACTTC. The chain employs TRBV29-1 and TRBJ2-5, with TRBD2 identical over 10 bases. Germline V gene data show CDR1 as SQVTM and CDR2 as ANQGSEA. The trim removed 6 bases at V and 9 bases at J, leaving 13 bases unmatched. CDR3 length: 14 amino acids.

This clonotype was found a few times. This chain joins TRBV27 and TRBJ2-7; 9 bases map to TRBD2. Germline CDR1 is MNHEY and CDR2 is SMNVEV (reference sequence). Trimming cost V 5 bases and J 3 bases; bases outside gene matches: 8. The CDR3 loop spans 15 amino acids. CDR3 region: CASSPIAGVSYEQYF. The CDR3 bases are TGTGCCAGCAGTCCGATAGCGGGGGTGAGCTACGAGCAGTACTTC.

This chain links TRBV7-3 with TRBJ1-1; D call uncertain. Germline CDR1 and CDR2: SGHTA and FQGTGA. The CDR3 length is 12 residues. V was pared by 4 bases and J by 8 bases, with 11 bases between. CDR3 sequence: CASSSEADEAFF. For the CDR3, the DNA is TGTGCCAGCAGCTCCGAGGCAGACGAAGCTTTCTTT.

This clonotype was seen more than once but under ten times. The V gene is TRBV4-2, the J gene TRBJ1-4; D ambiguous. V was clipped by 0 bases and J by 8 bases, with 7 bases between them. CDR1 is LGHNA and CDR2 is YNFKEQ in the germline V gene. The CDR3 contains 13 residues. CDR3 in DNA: TGTGCCAGCAGCCAAGATCTGGCGGAAAAACTGTTTTTT. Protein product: CASSQDLAEKLFF.

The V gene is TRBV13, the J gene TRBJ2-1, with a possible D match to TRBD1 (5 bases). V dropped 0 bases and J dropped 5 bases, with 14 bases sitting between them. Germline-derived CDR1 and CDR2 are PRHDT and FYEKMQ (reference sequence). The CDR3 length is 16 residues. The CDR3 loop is CASSLGLGAGNNEQFF. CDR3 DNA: TGTGCCAGCAGCTTAGGCCTTGGGGCAGGGAACAATGAGCAGTTCTTC.